Following are 30 T cell receptor beta chains from one sample sequenced in a study of T cell changes during pregnancy in multiple sclerosis. Clones were read by immunoSEQ multiplex PCR, and TCRdb kept only the in-frame ones, dropping some. Of 40,000 or so clones in the sample, roughly 91% were seen once. The input for sequencing was CD8+ T cells from peripheral blood mononuclear cells, taken in the second trimester of pregnancy. The receptor source for this set is a female donor with multiple sclerosis, enrolled in a pregnancy study.

The gene calls are TRBV6-5 and TRBJ1-1, with 8 bases fitting TRBD1. The CDR3 totals 16 residues. Trimming removed 2 bases from V and 6 bases from J; junction bases left unmatched: 11. Germline values: CDR1 MNHEY, CDR2 SVGAGI. CDR3 sequence (DNA): TGTGCCAGCAGTTACGCGACAGGGGTAATCAAGGCTGAAGCTTTCTTT. Translating it yields CASSYATGVIKAEAFF.

The J gene is TRBJ1-5, the V gene TRBV5-5; tentative D call: TRBD1 (5 bases). V was shortened by 2 bases and J by 7 bases, with 13 bases between the two germline ends. The CDR3 contains 14 residues. Germline V gene data show CDR1 as SGHKS and CDR2 as YYEKEE (reference sequence). CDR3 in DNA: TGTGCCAGCAGCTTTGGGGACGGGGGACAGCCCCAGCATTTT. This translates into CASSFGDGGQPQHF. The full variable domain, rest sourced from reference TRBV5-5 and TRBJ1-5, is DAGVTQSPTHLIKTRGQQVTLRCSPISGHKSVSWYQQVLGQGPQFIFQYYEKEERGRGNFPDRFSARQFPNYSSELNVNALLLGDSALYLCASSFGDGGQPQHFGDGTRLSIL.

This clone was observed once. The gene calls are TRBV2 and TRBJ1-1; 11 nucleotides match TRBD1. V gave up 6 bases and J gave up 6 bases; unmatched junction bases: 6. Germline lookup yields CDR1 SNHLY and CDR2 FYNNEI. The CDR3 contains 14 residues. DNA for the CDR3: TGTGCCAGCAGCCGCGGACAGGGGGCCCCTGAAGCTTTCTTT. Translated, it gives CASSRGQGAPEAFF.

The V and J genes are TRBV19 and TRBJ2-7; D might be TRBD1 (6 bases). The CDR3 runs 14 residues. The germline CDR1 and CDR2 sequences are LNHDA and SQIVND (reference sequence). V lost 3 bases, J lost 6 bases, and 15 bases lay in between. The chain's CDR3 is CASSISGGKVEQYF. CDR3 bases: TGTGCCAGTAGTATCTCTGGGGGCAAGGTCGAGCAGTACTTC.

V and J are TRBV4-3 and TRBJ2-5, with TRBD2 matching over 11 bases. V was pared by 0 bases and J by 3 bases, with 0 bases of the junction left unmatched. CDR3 length: 15 residues. Germline V gives CDR1 LGHNA, CDR2 YSLEER. CDR3 region: CASSQELAGEETQYF. The CDR3 DNA is TGCGCCAGCAGCCAAGAACTAGCGGGGGAAGAGACCCAGTACTTC.

This clone was counted a single time. The chain combines TRBV6-4 with TRBJ2-1; 9 nucleotides line up with TRBD1. Germline V CDR1 and CDR2: MRHNA, SNTAGT. The CDR3 sequence is 13 residues long. Trimming at V came to 3 bases and at J to 12 bases, leaving 6 bases not matched to a gene. CDR3: CASSDGQGRVQFF. In DNA, the CDR3 is TGTGCCAGCAGTGATGGACAGGGGCGAGTGCAGTTCTTC.

This chain links TRBV13 with TRBJ2-3; 12 bases align to TRBD2. The CDR3 is 16 amino acids. CDR1 and CDR2 from the germline V gene are PRHDT and FYEKMQ (reference sequence). V shed 6 bases and J 2 bases; nucleotides not matched to a gene: 6. The CDR3 region is CASRSTSGGTTDTQYF. CDR3 DNA: TGTGCCAGCAGATCGACTAGCGGGGGAACCACAGATACGCAGTATTTT.

The V call is TRBV5-1, the J call TRBJ2-7, with D tentatively TRBD2 (6 bases). From germline, CDR1 is SGHRS and CDR2 YFSETQ. This CDR3 region has 14 residues. Trimming took off 1 base at V and 2 bases at J, with 10 bases between the two ends. CDR3 bases: TGCGCCAGCAGCTTGAGACTAGGGACCTACGAGCAGTACTTC. Translation gives CASSLRLGTYEQYF.

The V call is TRBV7-9, the J call TRBJ2-3; TRBD2 aligns across 7 bases. This CDR3 is built from 17 residues. Trimming cost V 4 bases and J 0 bases; bases outside gene matches: 10. Germline CDR1 is SEHNR and CDR2 is FQNEAQ (reference sequence). The CDR3 coding sequence is TGTGCCAGCAGCTCCCGGGACTACCGAATTAGCACAGATACGCAGTATTTT. Its translation is CASSSRDYRISTDTQYF.

This sequence joins TRBV7-9 and TRBJ2-1; the D gene is possibly TRBD1 (5 bases). The CDR3 covers 14 residues. The ends were cut back, 5 bases at V and 4 bases at J, with 12 bases in the middle. Germline assignment: CDR1 SEHNR and CDR2 FQNEAQ (reference sequence). The CDR3: CASSQRTPYNEQFF. DNA for the CDR3: TGTGCCAGCAGCCAAAGGACACCTTACAATGAGCAGTTCTTC.

V is TRBV5-1 and J is TRBJ2-3, with D tentatively TRBD1 (5 bases). V gave up 0 bases and J gave up 5 bases, with 13 bases separating them. CDR3 length: 15 residues. Germline V gene lookup returns CDR1 SGHRS and CDR2 YFSETQ. The CDR3 reads CASSLVGQGRDTQYF. For the CDR3, the DNA is TGCGCCAGCAGCTTGGTTGGGCAGGGAAGAGATACGCAGTATTTT.

The chain combines TRBV7-2 with TRBJ1-5, with TRBD1 matching over 9 bases. Losses at the gene ends were 1 base for V and 3 bases for J; bases not matched to a gene: 7. CDR3 length: 17 residues. Germline V gene data show CDR1 as SGHTA and CDR2 as FQGNSA. The CDR3: CASSLVNWDRDNQPQHF. The CDR3 DNA reads as TGTGCCAGCAGCTTAGTAAATTGGGACAGGGACAATCAGCCCCAGCATTTT. The whole variable domain, remainder taken from reference TRBV7-2 and TRBJ1-5, is GAGVSQSPSNKVTEKGKDVELRCDPISGHTALYWYRQSLGQGLEFLIYFQGNSAPDKSGLPSDRFSAERTGGSVSTLTIQRTQQEDSAVYLCASSLVNWDRDNQPQHFGDGTRLSIL.

This chain uses TRBV4-3 with TRBJ2-7, with D tentatively TRBD1 (6 bases). The CDR3 loop spans 15 amino acids. Trimming left V 4 bases short and J 3 bases short, with 16 bases between. Germline-derived CDR1 and CDR2 are LGHNA and YSLEER. CDR3 bases: TGCGCCAGCAGCCTCTCGCAGGGGCTCCTCTACGAGCAGTACTTC. As protein: CASSLSQGLLYEQYF.

The gene calls are TRBV12-5 and TRBJ1-5, with 8 bases matching TRBD1. The CDR3 is made up of 15 amino acids. Germline V gives CDR1 LGHNT, CDR2 FRNRAP. The junction had 4 bases not matched to a gene; V was cut back by 1 base and J by 5 bases. The DNA of the CDR3 is TGTGCTAGTGGTTTGGGACAGGGGATCCATCAGCCCCAGCATTTT. The encoded protein is CASGLGQGIHQPQHF.

This sequence joins TRBV29-1 and TRBJ1-2; no clear D. Germline-derived CDR1 and CDR2 are SQVTM and ANQGSEA. This CDR3 has 11 residues. Trimming cost V 3 bases and J 3 bases, with 5 bases left between them. The CDR3 spells CSVERDYGYTF. The CDR3 DNA sequence: TGCAGCGTTGAGAGGGACTATGGCTACACCTTC.

The CDR3 loop is CASSQDRGGRHNEQFF. CDR3 DNA sequence: TGCGCCAGCAGCCAAGACAGAGGGGGAAGGCACAATGAGCAGTTCTTC. This chain uses TRBV4-3 with TRBJ2-1; perhaps TRBD1 as D (6 bases). Germline CDR1 LGHNA, CDR2 YSLEER. CDR3 size: 16 residues. With 0 bases removed from V and 5 bases from J, the gap between germline ends came to 14 bases.

V usage is TRBV30 and J usage is TRBJ1-2; no definite D call. Germline lookup yields CDR1 GTSNPN and CDR2 SVGIG (reference sequence). This CDR3 contains 14 residues. Deletions cut 3 bases from V and 6 bases from J, with 17 bases between. The CDR3 nucleotides read TGTGCCTGGAGGGGTCACGATCCTGAGGATGGCTACACCTTC. The encoded protein is CAWRGHDPEDGYTF.

The chain links TRBV6-4 to TRBJ1-4, with 9 bases identical to TRBD1. The CDR3 loop spans 15 amino acids. V lost 8 bases, J lost 5 bases, and 9 bases stayed unmatched. CDR1 and CDR2 from the germline V gene are MRHNA and SNTAGT. In nucleotides, the CDR3 is TGTGCCAGCGACTTTCGGGACAGGGAAAATGAAAAACTGTTTTTT. This sequence encodes CASDFRDRENEKLFF.

The chain uses TRBV2 and TRBJ2-6, with D uncertain. The CDR3 consists of 13 residues. V was clipped by 7 bases and J by 4 bases, with 8 bases between them. Germline CDR1 SNHLY, CDR2 FYNNEI. The CDR3 here is CASTPFGANVLTF. CDR3 in DNA: TGTGCCAGCACCCCCTTCGGGGCCAACGTCCTGACTTTC.

This rearrangement joins TRBV7-6 to TRBJ1-1, with TRBD1 matching over 8 bases. Unmatched junction bases numbered 18, after V lost 5 bases and J lost 4 bases. Germline CDR1 SGHVS, CDR2 FNYEAQ. The CDR3 runs 18 residues. The CDR3 DNA reads TGTGCCAGCAGCGTAACCCCGGGACGACAGGGGATGGGCACTGAAGCTTTCTTT. This codes for CASSVTPGRQGMGTEAFF.

The chain carries TRBV6-4 and TRBJ2-3, with no clear D. The CDR3 loop spans 13 amino acids. Germline V CDR1 and CDR2: MRHNA, SNTAGT. V was clipped by 3 bases and J by 2 bases, with 6 bases between them. CDR3 DNA: TGTGCCAGCAGTGAGCGGTCCACAGATACGCAGTATTTT. Protein sequence: CASSERSTDTQYF.

The sample holds a few counts of this clone. J is TRBJ2-7 and V is TRBV7-3; 8 positions match TRBD1. The CDR3 is 14 residues long. Looked up from germline, CDR1 is SGHTA and CDR2 is FQGTGA. With V trimmed by 4 bases and J by 3 bases, 5 bases remained unmatched. The CDR3 loop reads CASSYGQGHYEQYF. DNA for the CDR3: TGTGCCAGCAGCTACGGACAGGGTCACTACGAGCAGTACTTC.

The rearrangement uses TRBV5-6 and TRBJ1-1; D unclear. The CDR3 is 15 amino acids. The germline V gene encodes CDR1 SGHDT and CDR2 YYEEEE. V lost 0 bases to trimming and J lost 5 bases, with 14 bases between them. The DNA of the CDR3 is TGTGCCAGCAGCTTGGCTTGGCGTCCAGGAACTGAAGCTTTCTTT. This translates into CASSLAWRPGTEAFF.

The chain couples TRBV27 to TRBJ2-7, with a possible D match to TRBD1 (7 bases). In germline, CDR1 is MNHEY, CDR2 SMNVEV (reference sequence). V was shortened by 8 bases and J by 7 bases, with 21 bases between the two germline ends. This CDR3 region has 14 residues. This chain's CDR3 is CASGDLDRAGEQYF. The CDR3 DNA follows: TGTGCCAGCGGGGACCTAGACAGGGCGGGGGAGCAGTACTTC.

The chain uses TRBV19 and TRBJ2-2; D is possibly TRBD2 (6 bases). Germline V gene data show CDR1 as LNHDA and CDR2 as SQIVND (reference sequence). V was cut by 4 bases and J by 2 bases, with 11 bases left in between. The CDR3 has 15 residues. In nucleotides, the CDR3 is TGTGCCAGTAGTACCGGGACTGTAAACACCGGGGAGCTGTTTTTT. The encoded protein is CASSTGTVNTGELFF.

This clone has only one observation. The CDR3 reads CASSLGGTSYEQYF. CDR3 nucleotide sequence: TGTGCCAGCAGCTTAGGCGGGACTTCCTACGAGCAGTACTTC. The V and J genes are TRBV13 and TRBJ2-7; D is perhaps TRBD2 (6 bases). The germline gives CDR1 PRHDT, CDR2 FYEKMQ (reference sequence). V lost 0 bases and J 1 base, leaving 7 bases between the germline ends. The CDR3 is 14 residues long.

This rearrangement joins TRBV7-8 to TRBJ1-1, with a tentative D call TRBD1 (5 bases). CDR1 and CDR2 (germline): SGHVS, FQNEAQ. V lost 5 bases and J 2 bases, leaving 24 bases between the germline ends. This CDR3 contains 18 residues. In DNA, the CDR3 is TGTGCCAGCAGCGCAAGTTCGGCAGGAGGGGTAATAAACACTGAAGCTTTCTTT. Its translation: CASSASSAGGVINTEAFF.

The chain is built from TRBV19 and TRBJ1-3; D is undetermined. CDR3 length: 15 amino acids. Trimming cost V 5 bases and J 0 bases, with 11 bases left between them. Germline lookup yields CDR1 LNHDA and CDR2 SQIVND (reference sequence). CDR3 loop: CASSPPFVSGNTIYF. The CDR3 DNA reads as TGTGCCAGTAGTCCCCCCTTTGTCTCTGGAAACACCATATATTTT.

The V and J genes are TRBV6-1 and TRBJ2-1; 11 positions agree with TRBD1. V lost 1 base, J lost 10 bases, and 12 bases stayed unmatched. Per germline, CDR1 MNHNS and CDR2 SASEGT. The CDR3 contains 17 residues. CDR3 sequence reads: CASSEGLKDRGHGEQFF. CDR3 coding DNA: TGTGCCAGCAGTGAAGGCCTTAAGGACAGGGGGCATGGGGAGCAGTTCTTC.

The genes are TRBV4-1 and TRBJ1-1, with TRBD1 matching 11 bases. V shed 3 bases and J 4 bases; nucleotides not matched to a gene: 1. Germline CDR1 and CDR2: MGHRA and YSYEKL. This CDR3 has 14 amino acids. CDR3 region: CASSHGTGGTEAFF. The CDR3 nucleotides are TGCGCCAGCAGCCATGGGACAGGGGGCACTGAAGCTTTCTTT.